The T cell receptor beta chain under discussion was sequenced for a study of T cell repertoires in ileal Crohn's disease. This clone has more than one count but fewer than ten. Libraries were prepared by immunoSEQ multiplex PCR; TCRdb keeps only in-frame clonotypes and omits some of them. The sample consists of about 5,500 clones, 80% of them appearing once. The CDR3 has 15 residues. The germline CDR1 and CDR2 sequences are SGHTA and FQGNSA. The V and J genes are TRBV7-2 and TRBJ2-5; 8 bases are shared with TRBD2. Matching the DNA end better, TRBJ2-7 makes the J call doubtful. Specimen: ileal tissue. The origin of this receptor is an adult with Crohn's disease. The CDR3 nucleotides read TGTGCCAGCAGCTTAGTGGGGACTAGCTCCTACGAGCAGTACTTC. Amino acid sequence: CASSLVGTSSYEQYF.